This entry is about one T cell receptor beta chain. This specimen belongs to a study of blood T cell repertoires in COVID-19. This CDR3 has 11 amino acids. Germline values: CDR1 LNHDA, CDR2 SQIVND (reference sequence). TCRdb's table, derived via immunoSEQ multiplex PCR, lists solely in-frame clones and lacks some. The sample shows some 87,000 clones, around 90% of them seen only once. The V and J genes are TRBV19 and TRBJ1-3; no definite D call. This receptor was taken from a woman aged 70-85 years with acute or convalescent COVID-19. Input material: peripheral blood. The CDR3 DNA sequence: TGTGCTAGCCTGTTTGGAAACACCATATATTTT. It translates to CASLFGNTIYF.